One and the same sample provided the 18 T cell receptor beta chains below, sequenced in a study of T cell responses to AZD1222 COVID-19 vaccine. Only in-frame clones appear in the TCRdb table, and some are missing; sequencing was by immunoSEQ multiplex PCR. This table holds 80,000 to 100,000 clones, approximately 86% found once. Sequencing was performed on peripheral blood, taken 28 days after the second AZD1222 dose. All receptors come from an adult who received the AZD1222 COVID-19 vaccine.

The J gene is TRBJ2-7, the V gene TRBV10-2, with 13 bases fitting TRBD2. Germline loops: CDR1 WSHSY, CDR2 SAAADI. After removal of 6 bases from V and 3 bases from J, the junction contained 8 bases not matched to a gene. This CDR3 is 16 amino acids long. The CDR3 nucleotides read TGCGCCAGCAGGAACCCCGGGACTAGCGGGGACTACGAGCAGTACTTC. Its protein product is CASRNPGTSGDYEQYF.

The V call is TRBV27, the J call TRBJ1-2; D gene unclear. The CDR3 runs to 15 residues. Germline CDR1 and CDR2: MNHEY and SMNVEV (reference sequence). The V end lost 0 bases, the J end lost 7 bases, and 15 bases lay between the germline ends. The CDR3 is CASSLSPGLAPGYTF. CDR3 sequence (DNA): TGTGCCAGCAGTTTATCCCCTGGCCTCGCCCCTGGCTACACCTTC.

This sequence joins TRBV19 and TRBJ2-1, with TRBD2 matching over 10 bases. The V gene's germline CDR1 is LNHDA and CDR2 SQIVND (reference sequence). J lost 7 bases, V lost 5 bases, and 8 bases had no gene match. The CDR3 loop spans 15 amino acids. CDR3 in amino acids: CASSPKAGGRNEQFF. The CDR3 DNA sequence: TGTGCCAGTAGTCCCAAAGCGGGGGGGCGTAATGAGCAGTTCTTC. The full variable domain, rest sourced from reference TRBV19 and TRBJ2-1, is DGGITQSPKYLFRKEGQNVTLSCEQNLNHDAMYWYRQDPGQGLRLIYYSQIVNDFQKGDIAEGYSVSREKKESFPLTVTSAQKNPTAFYLCASSPKAGGRNEQFFGPGTRLTVL.

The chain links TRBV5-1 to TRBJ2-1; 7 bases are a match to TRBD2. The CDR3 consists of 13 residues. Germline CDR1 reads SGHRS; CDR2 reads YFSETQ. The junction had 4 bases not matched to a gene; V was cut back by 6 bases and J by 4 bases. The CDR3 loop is CASKQRGYNEQFF. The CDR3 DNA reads TGCGCCAGCAAACAGCGGGGATACAATGAGCAGTTCTTC.

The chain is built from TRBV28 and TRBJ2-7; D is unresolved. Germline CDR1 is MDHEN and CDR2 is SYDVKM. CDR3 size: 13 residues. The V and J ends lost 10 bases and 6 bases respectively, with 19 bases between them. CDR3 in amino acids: CAITGPTEVEQYF. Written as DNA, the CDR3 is TGTGCCATTACCGGGCCGACCGAGGTCGAGCAGTACTTC.

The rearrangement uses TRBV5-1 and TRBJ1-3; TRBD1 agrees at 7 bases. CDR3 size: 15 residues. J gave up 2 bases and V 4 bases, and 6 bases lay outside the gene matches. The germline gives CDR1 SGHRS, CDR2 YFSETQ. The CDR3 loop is CASSDHDRAGNTIYF. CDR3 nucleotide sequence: TGCGCCAGCAGCGATCACGACAGGGCTGGAAACACCATATATTTT. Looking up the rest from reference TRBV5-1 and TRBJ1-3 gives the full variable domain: KAGVTQTPRYLIKTRGQQVTLSCSPISGHRSVSWYQQTPGQGLQFLFEYFSETQRNKGNFPGRFSGRQFSNSRSEMNVSTLELGDSALYLCASSDHDRAGNTIYFGEGSWLTVV.

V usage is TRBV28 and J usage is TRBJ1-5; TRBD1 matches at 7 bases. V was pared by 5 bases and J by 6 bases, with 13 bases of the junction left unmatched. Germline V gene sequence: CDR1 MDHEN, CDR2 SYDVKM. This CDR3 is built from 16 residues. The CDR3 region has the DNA TGTGCCAGCAGTCCAACCCGGCAGGGGGGTGCTCAGCCCCAGCATTTT. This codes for CASSPTRQGGAQPQHF.

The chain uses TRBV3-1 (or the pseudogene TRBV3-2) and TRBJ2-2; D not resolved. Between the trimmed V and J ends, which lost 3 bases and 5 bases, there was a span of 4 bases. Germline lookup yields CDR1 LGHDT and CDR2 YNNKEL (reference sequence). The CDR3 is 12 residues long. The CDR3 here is CASSHSTGELFF. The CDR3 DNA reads TGTGCCAGCAGCCATTCTACCGGGGAGCTGTTTTTT.

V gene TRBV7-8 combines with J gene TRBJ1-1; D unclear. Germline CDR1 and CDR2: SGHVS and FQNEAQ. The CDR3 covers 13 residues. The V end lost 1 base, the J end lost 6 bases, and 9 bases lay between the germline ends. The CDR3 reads CASSLGWMSEAFF. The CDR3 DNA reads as TGTGCCAGCAGCTTAGGATGGATGTCTGAAGCTTTCTTT.

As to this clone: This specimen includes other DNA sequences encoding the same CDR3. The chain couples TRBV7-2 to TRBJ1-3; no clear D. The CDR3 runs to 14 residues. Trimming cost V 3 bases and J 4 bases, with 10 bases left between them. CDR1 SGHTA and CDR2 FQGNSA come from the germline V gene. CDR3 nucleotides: TGTGCCAGCAGCTTGGGCGGGTCCGGAAACACCATATATTTT. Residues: CASSLGGSGNTIYF.

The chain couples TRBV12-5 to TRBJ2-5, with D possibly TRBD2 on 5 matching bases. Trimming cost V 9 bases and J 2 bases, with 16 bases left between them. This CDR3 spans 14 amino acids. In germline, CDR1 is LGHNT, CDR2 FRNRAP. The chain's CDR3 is CARVLLVRQETQYF. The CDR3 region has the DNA TGTGCTAGAGTATTACTAGTCAGGCAAGAGACCCAGTACTTC.

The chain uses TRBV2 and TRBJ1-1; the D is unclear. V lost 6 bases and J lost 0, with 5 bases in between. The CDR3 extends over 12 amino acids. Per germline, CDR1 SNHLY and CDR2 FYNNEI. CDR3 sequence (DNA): TGTGCCAGCAGGAAGCTGAACACTGAAGCTTTCTTT. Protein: CASRKLNTEAFF.

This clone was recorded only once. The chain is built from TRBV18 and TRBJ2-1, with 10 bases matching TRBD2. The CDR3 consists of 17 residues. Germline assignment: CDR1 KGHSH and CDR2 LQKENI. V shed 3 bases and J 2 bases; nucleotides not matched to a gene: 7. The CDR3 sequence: CASSPAGLAGAYNEQFF. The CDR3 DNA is TGTGCCAGCTCACCCGCGGGGCTAGCGGGAGCCTACAATGAGCAGTTCTTC.

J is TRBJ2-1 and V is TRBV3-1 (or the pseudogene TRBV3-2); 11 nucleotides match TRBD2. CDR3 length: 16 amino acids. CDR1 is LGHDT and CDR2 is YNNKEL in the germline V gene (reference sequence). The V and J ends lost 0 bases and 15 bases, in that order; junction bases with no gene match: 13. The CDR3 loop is CASSQDAGSGRALPFF. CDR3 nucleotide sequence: TGTGCCAGCAGCCAAGATGCGGGTAGCGGGAGGGCCCTCCCGTTCTTC.

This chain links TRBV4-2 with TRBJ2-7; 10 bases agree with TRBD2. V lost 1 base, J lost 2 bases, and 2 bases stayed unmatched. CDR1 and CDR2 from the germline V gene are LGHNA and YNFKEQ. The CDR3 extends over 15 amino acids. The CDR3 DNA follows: TGTGCCAGCAGCCAAGGACTAGCGGGTACCTACGAGCAGTACTTC. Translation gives CASSQGLAGTYEQYF.

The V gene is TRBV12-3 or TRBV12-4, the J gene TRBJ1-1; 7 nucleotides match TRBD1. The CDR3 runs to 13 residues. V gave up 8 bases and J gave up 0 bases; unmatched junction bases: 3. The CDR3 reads CASRGQLNTEAFF. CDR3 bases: TGTGCCAGCCGGGGACAGCTGAACACTGAAGCTTTCTTT.

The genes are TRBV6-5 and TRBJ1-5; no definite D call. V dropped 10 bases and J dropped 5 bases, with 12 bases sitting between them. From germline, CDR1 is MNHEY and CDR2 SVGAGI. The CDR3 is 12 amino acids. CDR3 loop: CAIGREDQPQHF. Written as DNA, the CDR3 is TGTGCCATTGGGAGGGAAGATCAGCCCCAGCATTTT.

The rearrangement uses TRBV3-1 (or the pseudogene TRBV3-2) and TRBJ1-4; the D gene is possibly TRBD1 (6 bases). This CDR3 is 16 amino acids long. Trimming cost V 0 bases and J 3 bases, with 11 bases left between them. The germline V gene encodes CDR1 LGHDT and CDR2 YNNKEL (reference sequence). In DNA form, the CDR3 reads TGTGCCAGCAGCCAAGAAGCGGCAGGGGCTAATGAAAAACTGTTTTTT. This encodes CASSQEAAGANEKLFF.